This TCR beta chain stems from a study of early T cells in non-severe SARS-CoV-2 infection. Study information: Whole-blood bulk RNA, unsorted, was sequenced, and chains were unpaired.

From germline, CDR1 is SNHLY and CDR2 FYNNEI. The CDR3 covers 12 residues. Trimming pared 4 bases from V and 8 bases from J, leaving 8 bases between. In TCRdb, the 5' RACE reads were re-called with MiXCR into one record per CDR3 protein. The sample carries 68,000 or so distinct CDR3 sequences, 10% to 15% recorded once. Details on this clonotype: Antigen: not known.

General study points: CD4 and private specificities were missed by VDJdb matching, which favored anti-spike CD8 responses.

The rearrangement links TRBV2 to TRBJ1-4; D is ambiguous. The sequence derives from an adult who was a healthcare worker with PCR-confirmed SARS-CoV-2 infection or an uninfected control (not recorded which). Sequenced: whole blood. The CDR3 region is CASSVVREKLFF. The CDR3 DNA reads as TGTGCCAGCAGTGTAGTTAGGGAAAAACTGTTTTTT.